The sample holds many counts of the clone carrying this T cell receptor beta chain. This CDR3 is 12 amino acids long. Germline CDR1 reads SQVTM; CDR2 reads ANQGSEA. The V gene lost 5 bases and the J gene lost 5 bases, with 13 bases spanning the gap. This sample is drawn from a study of CD8 T cells in ankylosing spondylitis. TCRdb fed the 5' RACE reads into MiXCR, producing one record per CDR3 protein. The data hold roughly 180,000 distinct CDR3 sequences, with 9.8% observed a single time. V and J are TRBV29-1 and TRBJ2-7; D is unresolved. The sample taken for sequencing was blood, either unsorted or a sorted T cell fraction (not recorded which). The receptor was isolated from a female donor with ankylosing spondylitis or in good health (not recorded which). CDR3 sequence (DNA): TGCAGCGTTTACACGTCAGGAAACGAGCAGTACTTC. It is translated as CSVYTSGNEQYF.